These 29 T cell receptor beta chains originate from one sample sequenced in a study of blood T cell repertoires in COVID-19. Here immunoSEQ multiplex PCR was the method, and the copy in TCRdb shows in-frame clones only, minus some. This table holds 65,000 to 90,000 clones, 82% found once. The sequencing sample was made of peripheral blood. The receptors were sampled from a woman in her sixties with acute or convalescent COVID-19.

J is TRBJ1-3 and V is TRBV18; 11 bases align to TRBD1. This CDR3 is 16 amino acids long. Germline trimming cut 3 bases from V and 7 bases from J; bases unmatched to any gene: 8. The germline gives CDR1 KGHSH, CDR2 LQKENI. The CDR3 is CASSPSRTGGSNTIYF. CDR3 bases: TGTGCCAGCTCACCGTCCCGGACAGGGGGCAGTAACACCATATATTTT.

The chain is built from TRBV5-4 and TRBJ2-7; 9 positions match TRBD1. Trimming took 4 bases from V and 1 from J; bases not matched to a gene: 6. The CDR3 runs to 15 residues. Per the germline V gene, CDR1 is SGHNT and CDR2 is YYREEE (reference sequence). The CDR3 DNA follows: TGTGCCAGCAGCCTCCCGACAGGGGGATCCTACGAGCAGTACTTC. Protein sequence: CASSLPTGGSYEQYF.

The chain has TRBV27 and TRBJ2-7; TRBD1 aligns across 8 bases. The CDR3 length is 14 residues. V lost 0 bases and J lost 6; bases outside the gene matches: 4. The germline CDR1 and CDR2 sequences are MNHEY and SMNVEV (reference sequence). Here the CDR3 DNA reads TGTGCCAGCAGTTTATCGACTACAGGGGGCGAGCAGTACTTC. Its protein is CASSLSTTGGEQYF.

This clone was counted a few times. The DNA for the CDR3 is TGTGCCAAACAAGTTACCGGGACAGCGTATGGCTACACCTTC. Amino acids: CAKQVTGTAYGYTF. The chain uses TRBV2 and TRBJ1-2; TRBD1 matches at 7 bases. The CDR3 runs 14 residues. J gave up 5 bases and V 10 bases, and 13 bases lay outside the gene matches. Germline V gives CDR1 SNHLY, CDR2 FYNNEI.

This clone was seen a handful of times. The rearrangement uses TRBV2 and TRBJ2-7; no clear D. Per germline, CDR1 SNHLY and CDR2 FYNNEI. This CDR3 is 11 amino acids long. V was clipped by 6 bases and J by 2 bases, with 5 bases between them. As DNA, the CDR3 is TGTGCCAGCAGAGCAACCTACGAGCAGTACTTC. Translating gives CASRATYEQYF.

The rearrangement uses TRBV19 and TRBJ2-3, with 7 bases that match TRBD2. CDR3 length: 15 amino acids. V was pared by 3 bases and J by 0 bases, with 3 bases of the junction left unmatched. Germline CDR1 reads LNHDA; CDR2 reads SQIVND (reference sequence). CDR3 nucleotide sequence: TGTGCCAGTAGTATGTATAGCGGGAGCACAGATACGCAGTATTTT. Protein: CASSMYSGSTDTQYF.

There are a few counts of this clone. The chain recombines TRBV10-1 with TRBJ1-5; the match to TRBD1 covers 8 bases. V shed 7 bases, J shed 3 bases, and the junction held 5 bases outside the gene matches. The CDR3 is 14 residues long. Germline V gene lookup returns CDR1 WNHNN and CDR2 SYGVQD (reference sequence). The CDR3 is CASMDREVNQPQHF. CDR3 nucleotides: TGCGCCAGCATGGACAGGGAGGTCAATCAGCCCCAGCATTTT.

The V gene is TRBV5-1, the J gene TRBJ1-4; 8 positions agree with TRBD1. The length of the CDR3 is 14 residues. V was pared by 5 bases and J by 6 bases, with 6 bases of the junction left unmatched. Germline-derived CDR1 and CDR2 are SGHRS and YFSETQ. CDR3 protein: CASRRGQADEKLFF. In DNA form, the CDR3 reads TGCGCCAGCAGAAGGGGACAGGCGGATGAAAAACTGTTTTTT.

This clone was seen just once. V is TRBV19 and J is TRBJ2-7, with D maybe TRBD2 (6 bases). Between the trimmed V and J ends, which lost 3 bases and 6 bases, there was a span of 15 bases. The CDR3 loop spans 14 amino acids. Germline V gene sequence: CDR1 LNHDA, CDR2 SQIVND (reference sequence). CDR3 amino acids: CASSIAGTGGEQYF. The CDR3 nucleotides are TGTGCCAGTAGTATCGCGGGGACCGGGGGCGAGCAGTACTTC.

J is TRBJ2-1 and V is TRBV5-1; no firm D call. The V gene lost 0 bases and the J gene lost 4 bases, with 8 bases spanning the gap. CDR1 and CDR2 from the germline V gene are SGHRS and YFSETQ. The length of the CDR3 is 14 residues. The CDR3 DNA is TGCGCCAGCAGCTTGGATGGCAGTTACAATGAGCAGTTCTTC. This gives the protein CASSLDGSYNEQFF.

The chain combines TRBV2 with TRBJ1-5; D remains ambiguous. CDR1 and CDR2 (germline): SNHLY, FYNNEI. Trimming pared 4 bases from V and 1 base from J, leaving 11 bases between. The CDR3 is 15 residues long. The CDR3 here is CASSGGRGSNQPQHF. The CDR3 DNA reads TGTGCCAGCAGTGGCGGGCGCGGGAGCAATCAGCCCCAGCATTTT.

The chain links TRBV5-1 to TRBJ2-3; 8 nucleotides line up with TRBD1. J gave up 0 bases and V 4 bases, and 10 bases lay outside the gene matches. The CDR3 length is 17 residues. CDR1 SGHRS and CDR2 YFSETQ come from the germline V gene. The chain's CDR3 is CASSETGEFLSTDTQYF. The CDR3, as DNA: TGCGCCAGCAGCGAGACAGGGGAGTTCCTCAGCACAGATACGCAGTATTTT. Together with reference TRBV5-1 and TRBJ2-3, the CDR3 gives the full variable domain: KAGVTQTPRYLIKTRGQQVTLSCSPISGHRSVSWYQQTPGQGLQFLFEYFSETQRNKGNFPGRFSGRQFSNSRSEMNVSTLELGDSALYLCASSETGEFLSTDTQYFGPGTRLTVL.

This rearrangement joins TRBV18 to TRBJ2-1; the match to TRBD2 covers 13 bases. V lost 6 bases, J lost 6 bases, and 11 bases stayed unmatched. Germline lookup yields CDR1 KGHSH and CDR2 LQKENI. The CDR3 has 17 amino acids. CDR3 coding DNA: TGTGCCAGCTCCCCGGGACTAGCGGGATCCAGCCGCAATGAGCAGTTCTTC. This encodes CASSPGLAGSSRNEQFF.

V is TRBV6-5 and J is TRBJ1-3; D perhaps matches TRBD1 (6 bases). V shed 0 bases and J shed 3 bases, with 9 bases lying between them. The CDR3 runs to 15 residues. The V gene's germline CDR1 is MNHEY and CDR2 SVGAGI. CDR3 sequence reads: CASSYSYRDGNTIYF. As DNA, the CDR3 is TGTGCCAGCAGTTACTCGTACAGGGATGGAAACACCATATATTTT.

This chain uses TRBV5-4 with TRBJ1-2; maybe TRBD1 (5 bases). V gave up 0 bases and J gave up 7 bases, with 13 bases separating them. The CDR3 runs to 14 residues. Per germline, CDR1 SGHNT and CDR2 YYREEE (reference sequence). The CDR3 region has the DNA TGTGCCAGCAGCTTGGCGGCAGGGTGGGGTGGCTACACCTTC. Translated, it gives CASSLAAGWGGYTF.

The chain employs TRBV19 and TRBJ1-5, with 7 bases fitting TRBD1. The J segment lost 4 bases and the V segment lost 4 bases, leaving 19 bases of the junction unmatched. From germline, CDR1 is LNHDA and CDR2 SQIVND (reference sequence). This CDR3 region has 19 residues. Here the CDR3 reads CASSTQDRVGRRVNQPQHF. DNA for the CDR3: TGTGCCAGTAGTACTCAAGACAGGGTAGGTAGGAGGGTGAATCAGCCCCAGCATTTT.

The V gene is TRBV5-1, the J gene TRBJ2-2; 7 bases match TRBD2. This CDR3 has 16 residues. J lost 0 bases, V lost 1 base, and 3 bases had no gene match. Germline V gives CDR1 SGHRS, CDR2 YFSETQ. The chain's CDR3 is CASSLTLASNTGELFF. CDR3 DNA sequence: TGCGCCAGCAGCTTGACACTAGCGTCGAACACCGGGGAGCTGTTTTTT.

CDR3 DNA sequence: TGTGCCAGCAGTCAATGGGCTTCGAGCTCCTATAATTCACCCCTCCACTTT. Encoded protein: CASSQWASSSYNSPLHF. The gene calls are TRBV28 and TRBJ1-6; D not certain. The V gene lost 5 bases and the J gene lost 0 bases, with 14 bases spanning the gap. CDR3 length: 17 residues. The germline V gene has CDR1 MDHEN and CDR2 SYDVKM.

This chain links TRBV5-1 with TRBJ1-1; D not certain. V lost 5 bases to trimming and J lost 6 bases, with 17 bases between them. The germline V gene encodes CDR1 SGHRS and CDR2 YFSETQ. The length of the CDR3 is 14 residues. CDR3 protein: CASSELSSSAEAFF. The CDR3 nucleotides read TGCGCCAGCAGTGAACTGAGTAGTAGCGCTGAAGCTTTCTTT.

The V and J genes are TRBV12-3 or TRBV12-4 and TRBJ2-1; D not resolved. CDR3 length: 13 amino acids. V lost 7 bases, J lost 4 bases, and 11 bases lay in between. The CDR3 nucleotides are TGTGCCAGCACCGAGTCTGCTTACAATGAGCAGTTCTTC. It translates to CASTESAYNEQFF.

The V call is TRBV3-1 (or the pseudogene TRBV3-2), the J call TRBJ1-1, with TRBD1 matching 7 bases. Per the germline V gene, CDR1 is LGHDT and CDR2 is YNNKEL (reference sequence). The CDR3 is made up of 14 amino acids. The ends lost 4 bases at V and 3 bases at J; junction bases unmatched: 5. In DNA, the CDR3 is TGTGCCAGCAGCCGAGGGGGCTCTTACACTGAAGCTTTCTTT. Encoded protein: CASSRGGSYTEAFF.

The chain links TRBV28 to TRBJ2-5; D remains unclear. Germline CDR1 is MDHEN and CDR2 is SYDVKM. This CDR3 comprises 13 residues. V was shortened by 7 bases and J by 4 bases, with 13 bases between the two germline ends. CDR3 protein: CASKRLQRETQYF. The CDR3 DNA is TGTGCCAGCAAGAGGCTGCAGAGAGAGACCCAGTACTTC. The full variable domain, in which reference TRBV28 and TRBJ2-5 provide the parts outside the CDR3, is DVKVTQSSRYLVKRTGEKVFLECVQDMDHENMFWYRQDPGLGLRLIYFSYDVKMKEKGDIPEGYSVSREKKERFSLILESASTNQTSMYLCASKRLQRETQYFGPGTRLLVL.

In DNA form, the CDR3 reads TGTGCCAGCAGCGAAAGTATGTCCGCTCGGAGGGAAAAACTGTTTTTT. Its protein is CASSESMSARREKLFF. V usage is TRBV28 and J usage is TRBJ1-4; D is uncertain. With 6 bases removed from V and 8 bases from J, the gap between germline ends came to 22 bases. The CDR3 is 16 amino acids. The V gene's germline CDR1 is MDHEN and CDR2 SYDVKM.

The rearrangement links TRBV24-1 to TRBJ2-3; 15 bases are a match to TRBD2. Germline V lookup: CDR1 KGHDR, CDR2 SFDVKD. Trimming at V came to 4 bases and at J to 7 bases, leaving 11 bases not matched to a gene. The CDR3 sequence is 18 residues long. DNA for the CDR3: TGTGCCACCAGTGACCGGACTAGCGGGAGGGCCACCGTAAATACGCAGTATTTT. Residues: CATSDRTSGRATVNTQYF.

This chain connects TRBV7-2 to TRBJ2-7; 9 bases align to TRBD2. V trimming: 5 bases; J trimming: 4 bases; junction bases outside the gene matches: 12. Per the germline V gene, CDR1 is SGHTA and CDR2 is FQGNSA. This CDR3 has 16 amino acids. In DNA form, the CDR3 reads TGTGCCAGCAGCCAGGGGCCTAGCGGGGTAGGGTACGAGCAGTACTTC. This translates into CASSQGPSGVGYEQYF.

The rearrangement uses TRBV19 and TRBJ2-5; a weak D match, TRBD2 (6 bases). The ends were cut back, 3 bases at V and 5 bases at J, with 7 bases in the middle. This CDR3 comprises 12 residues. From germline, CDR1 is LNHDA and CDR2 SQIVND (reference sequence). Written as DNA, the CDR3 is TGTGCCAGTAGTATCGGAGGGGAGACCCAGTACTTC. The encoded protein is CASSIGGETQYF. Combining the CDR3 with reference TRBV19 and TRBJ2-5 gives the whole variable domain DGGITQSPKYLFRKEGQNVTLSCEQNLNHDAMYWYRQDPGQGLRLIYYSQIVNDFQKGDIAEGYSVSREKKESFPLTVTSAQKNPTAFYLCASSIGGETQYFGPGTRLLVL.

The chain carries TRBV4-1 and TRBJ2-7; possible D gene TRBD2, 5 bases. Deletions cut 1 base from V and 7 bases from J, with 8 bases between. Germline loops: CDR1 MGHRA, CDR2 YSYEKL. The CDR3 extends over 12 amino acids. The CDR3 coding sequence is TGCGCCAGCAGCCAAGGGCCGGGGGAGCAGTACTTC. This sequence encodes CASSQGPGEQYF.

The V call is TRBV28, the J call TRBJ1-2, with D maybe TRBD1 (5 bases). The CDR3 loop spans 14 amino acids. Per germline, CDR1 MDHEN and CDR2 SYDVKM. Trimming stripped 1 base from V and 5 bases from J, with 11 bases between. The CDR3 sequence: CASSLFGRDYGYTF. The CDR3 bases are TGTGCCAGCAGTTTATTTGGCAGGGATTATGGCTACACCTTC.

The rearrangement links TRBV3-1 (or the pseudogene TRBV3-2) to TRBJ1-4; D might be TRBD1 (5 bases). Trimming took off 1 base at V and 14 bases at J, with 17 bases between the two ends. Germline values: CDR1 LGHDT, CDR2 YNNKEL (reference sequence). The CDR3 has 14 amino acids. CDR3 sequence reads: CASSQGHRPIKLFF. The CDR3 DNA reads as TGTGCCAGCAGCCAAGGTCACAGGCCCATTAAGCTGTTTTTT.